What follows are 14 T cell receptor beta chains derived from one specimen sequenced in a study of identical twins. TCRdb re-analysed the 5' RACE reads in MiXCR, keeping a single row per CDR3 protein. The sample has around 1.7 million distinct CDR3 sequences, around 29% seen once. Sample: cord blood. The receptors come from a newborn girl in good health.

This clonotype was observed at least ten times. The V call is TRBV10-3, the J call TRBJ2-1; the match to TRBD2 covers 8 bases. V lost 3 bases, J lost 3 bases, and 7 bases stayed unmatched. The CDR3 has 16 amino acids. The V gene's germline CDR1 is ENHRY and CDR2 SYGVKD. CDR3 in amino acids: CAISDERGQIYNEQFF. The CDR3 nucleotides are TGTGCCATCAGTGATGAGCGGGGGCAGATCTACAATGAGCAGTTCTTC.

This clonotype was observed many times. The chain couples TRBV7-8 to TRBJ2-3; tentatively, D is TRBD1 or TRBD2 (6 bases each). The length of the CDR3 is 17 residues. Trimming removed 5 bases at V and 6 bases at J, with 24 bases between. In germline, CDR1 is SGHVS, CDR2 FQNEAQ. Written as DNA, the CDR3 is TGTGCCAGCAGCCCAACCCGGGGGCCAATTAGCTTTGATACGCAGTATTTT. This gives the protein CASSPTRGPISFDTQYF. Together with reference TRBV7-8 and TRBJ2-3, the CDR3 gives the full variable domain: GAGVSQSPRYKVAKRGQDVALRCDPISGHVSLFWYQQALGQGPEFLTYFQNEAQLDKSGLPSDRFFAERPEGSVSTLKIQRTQQEDSAVYLCASSPTRGPISFDTQYFGPGTRLTVL.

V is TRBV28 and J is TRBJ2-3; 11 positions agree with TRBD2. CDR3 length equals 17 residues. Losses at the gene ends were 6 bases for V and 3 bases for J; bases not matched to a gene: 11. Looked up from germline, CDR1 is MDHEN and CDR2 is SYDVKM. CDR3 residues: CASRRRLAGRRTDTQYF. The DNA for the CDR3 is TGTGCCAGCAGACGACGACTAGCGGGACGTCGAACAGATACGCAGTATTTT.

This clonotype appeared a few times. The chain combines TRBV2 with TRBJ1-1; a possible D gene is TRBD1 (5 bases). V lost 9 bases and J lost 3, with 14 bases in between. This CDR3 has 13 amino acids. Germline CDR1 SNHLY, CDR2 FYNNEI. The CDR3 DNA reads as TGTGCCAGTACCGACCCGACAGACACTGAAGCTTTCTTT. Protein sequence: CASTDPTDTEAFF.

The rearrangement links TRBV20-1 to TRBJ1-1; D may be TRBD1 (5 bases). CDR3 size: 13 residues. V lost 5 bases, J lost 1 base, and 11 bases lay in between. Germline V gene lookup returns CDR1 DFQATT and CDR2 SNEGSKA (reference sequence). The chain's CDR3 is CSADRGQNTEAFF. DNA for the CDR3: TGCAGTGCTGACCGTGGACAGAACACTGAAGCTTTCTTT.

The chain is built from TRBV2 and TRBJ1-2, with 9 bases that match TRBD1. This CDR3 spans 14 amino acids. Trimming at V came to 6 bases and at J to 8 bases, leaving 10 bases not matched to a gene. Germline CDR1 and CDR2: SNHLY and FYNNEI. This CDR3 is CASRRTGELWGYTF. Here the CDR3 DNA reads TGTGCCAGCAGACGGACAGGGGAGTTGTGGGGCTACACCTTC.

In regard to this clonotype: A much larger clone sits a single nucleotide away, making a read error possible. This CDR3 reads CAIRANTEAFF. The CDR3 bases are TGTGCCATCAGGGCGAACACTGAAGCTTTCTTT. The chain couples TRBV10-3 to TRBJ1-1; D is uncertain. Germline assignment: CDR1 ENHRY and CDR2 SYGVKD. CDR3 length: 11 residues. Trimming stripped 6 bases from V and 1 base from J, with 3 bases between.

The chain joins TRBV19 to TRBJ1-1; D call uncertain. Trimming left V 7 bases short and J 1 base short, with 13 bases between. The CDR3 contains 14 residues. Germline V gene sequence: CDR1 LNHDA, CDR2 SQIVND (reference sequence). The CDR3 spells CASNRDGGNTEAFF. The CDR3 region has the DNA TGTGCCAGTAATCGGGATGGCGGGAACACTGAAGCTTTCTTT.

The J gene is TRBJ1-1, the V gene TRBV5-1; no clear D. The CDR3 consists of 15 residues. The germline CDR1 and CDR2 sequences are SGHRS and YFSETQ. Trimming shortened V by 2 bases and J by 2 bases, and 13 bases separated the two germline ends. The CDR3 here is CASSFSGVENTEAFF. Here the CDR3 DNA reads TGCGCCAGCAGCTTCAGTGGGGTCGAAAACACTGAAGCTTTCTTT.

V is TRBV20-1 and J is TRBJ1-4, with 7 bases that match TRBD1. The CDR3 covers 16 residues. CDR1 and CDR2 from the germline V gene are DFQATT and SNEGSKA (reference sequence). The V gene end was trimmed by 6 bases and the J gene end by 11 bases; junction bases not matched to a gene: 21. CDR3 residues: CSANNPRQGGIGKLFF. CDR3 sequence (DNA): TGCAGTGCGAACAACCCCCGACAGGGCGGGATTGGGAAACTGTTTTTT.

The CDR3 region has the DNA TGTGCCAGCACCGACAGGAGGGGTGCCTACGAGCAGTACTTC. It encodes CASTDRRGAYEQYF. The gene calls are TRBV6-6 and TRBJ2-7; either TRBD1 or TRBD2 may fit D (6 bases each). Germline CDR1 and CDR2: MNHNY and SVGAGI (reference sequence). The CDR3 spans 14 residues. The V and J ends lost 7 bases and 2 bases respectively, with 15 bases between them.

The genes are TRBV25-1 and TRBJ1-4; TRBD1 aligns across 7 bases. The V gene's germline CDR1 is MGHDK and CDR2 SYGVNS. There are 15 residues in the CDR3. Losses at the gene ends were 8 bases for V and 7 bases for J; bases not matched to a gene: 13. The CDR3 loop is CASRIFGQGGEKLFF. As DNA, the CDR3 is TGTGCCAGCCGGATTTTCGGGCAGGGGGGTGAAAAACTGTTTTTT.

CDR3 sequence: CASSLRLAGAEQFF. The DNA for the CDR3 is TGTGCCAGCAGTTTACGACTAGCGGGAGCCGAGCAGTTCTTC. The chain uses TRBV27 and TRBJ2-1; the match to TRBD2 covers 12 bases. V dropped 2 bases and J dropped 10; count of bases not matched to a gene: 3. The CDR3 spans 14 residues. The germline gives CDR1 MNHEY, CDR2 SMNVEV (reference sequence).

Concerning this clonotype: A much larger clone lies a single base off, so this may be a read error. This chain links TRBV29-1 with TRBJ2-7, with D possibly TRBD1 on 6 matching bases. CDR1 is SQVTM and CDR2 is ANQGSEA in the germline V gene. Deletions cut 6 bases from V and 7 bases from J, with 19 bases between. The CDR3 runs to 13 residues. CDR3 sequence reads: CSVQGYSYNEQYF. As DNA, the CDR3 is TGCAGCGTACAGGGATATAGCTACAATGAGCAGTACTTC.